This T cell receptor (beta chain) was profiled in a study of T-cell memory formation after mild COVID-19. The authors produced TCR alpha and TCR beta cDNA libraries with sample barcodes and UMIs by 5'RACE using constant-segment primers. Via MiXCR, TCRdb re-called the 5' RACE reads, giving one row per CDR3 protein. The sample consists of over 350,000 distinct CDR3 sequences, approximately 24% of them appearing once. Germline values: CDR1 SQVTM, CDR2 ANQGSEA. After removal of 7 bases from V and 3 bases from J, the junction contained 4 bases not matched to a gene. The CDR3 length is 14 residues. As concerns this clonotype: Its specificity is not known.

Whole-study findings and limits: The pre-infection memory compartment contained some responding clones, suggesting cross-reactive memory joined. Mostly located in CM and EM were contracting CD4+ clones, with contracting CD8+ clones located in EMRA.

This receptor was taken from an adult woman who had mild COVID-19 (a few samples of this study predate the infection). Cell type and time point are not known. Sequencing was performed on PBMCs or a T cell subset sorted from them (not recorded which). The chain links TRBV29-1 to TRBJ2-3; TRBD2 matches at 13 bases. The CDR3 coding sequence is TGCAGCGCCAGGACTAGCGGGGGAACAGATACGCAGTATTTT. Its protein is CSARTSGGTDTQYF.